This record covers a single TCR beta chain. Its antigen is not known. J lost 3 bases, V lost 6 bases, and 8 bases had no gene match. Germline CDR1 and CDR2: LNHDA and SQIVND (reference sequence). This CDR3 has 15 amino acids. A multiplex PCR was run with 60 Vbeta primers and 13 Jbeta primers. The repertoire was sequenced with immunoSEQ multiplex PCR; TCRdb's copy has only in-frame clones and lacks some. The repertoire consists of about 190,000 clones, with 80% occurring once and the leading ten covering approximately 6.3%. The sample originates from a study of cytomegalovirus exposure and HLA in healthy donors. The wider study: When 398 donors were genotyped, about 86% of them were found to fall in the Caucasian-associated ancestry cluster. Study findings and constraints: A previous analysis found most TCR beta V segments productive roughly 87% or roughly 30% of the time. A list of approximately 160 TCR beta chains associated with cytomegalovirus was given.

The V and J genes are TRBV19 and TRBJ2-5, with 9 bases that match TRBD2. The sequencing input was PBMCs. This sequence originates from a man aged 40-50 years in good health and CMV-seropositive. CDR3: CASRRLAGYEETQYF. The CDR3 bases are TGTGCCAGTAGGCGGCTAGCGGGATACGAAGAGACCCAGTACTTC.